This T cell receptor (beta chain) was observed in a study of OX40 agonist ivuxolimab in advanced cancers. Study details: Patients received ivuxolimab, an agonistic anti-OX40 (CD134) antibody. Notes on the study in general: Both blood CD4+ and CD8+ T cells showed clonal growth by week 6 at 0.1 to 3.0 mg/kg. Among the lowest peripheral clonal expansion occurred in 0.1-3.0 mg/kg partial responders. Researchers report that CD8+ T cells had, on average, more expanded clones than CD4+.

This table comes from immunoSEQ multiplex PCR, and its TCRdb copy is limited to in-frame clones, with some not included. The table records about 82,000 clones, 80% to 95% of them present only once. Details on this clone: Its antigen is still unknown.

The germline V gene encodes CDR1 MNHEY and CDR2 SVGAGI. This CDR3 spans 15 amino acids. V dropped 1 base and J dropped 2 bases, with 11 bases sitting between them. V and J are TRBV6-5 and TRBJ1-1; possible D gene TRBD1, 5 bases. The source of this sequence is an adult with an advanced solid tumor such as melanoma, head and neck, liver or kidney cancer. The input for sequencing was CD4+ or CD8+ T cells sorted from blood, taken in a trial of the OX40 agonist ivuxolimab. CDR3 residues: CASSYFGGGNTEAFF. CDR3 DNA sequence: TGTGCCAGCAGTTACTTCGGGGGGGGAAACACTGAAGCTTTCTTT.